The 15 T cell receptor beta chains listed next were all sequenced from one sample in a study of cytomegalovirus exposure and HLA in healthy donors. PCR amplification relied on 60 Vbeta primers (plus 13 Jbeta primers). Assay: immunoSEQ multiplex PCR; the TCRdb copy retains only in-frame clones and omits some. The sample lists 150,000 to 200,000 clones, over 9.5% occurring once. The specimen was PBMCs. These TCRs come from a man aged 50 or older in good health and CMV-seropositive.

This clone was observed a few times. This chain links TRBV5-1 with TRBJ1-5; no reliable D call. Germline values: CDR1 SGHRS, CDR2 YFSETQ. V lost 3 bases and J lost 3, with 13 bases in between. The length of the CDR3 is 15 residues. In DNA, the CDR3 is TGCGCCAGCAGCTCAGGACCGGGGTTCAATCAGCCCCAGCATTTT. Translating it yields CASSSGPGFNQPQHF.

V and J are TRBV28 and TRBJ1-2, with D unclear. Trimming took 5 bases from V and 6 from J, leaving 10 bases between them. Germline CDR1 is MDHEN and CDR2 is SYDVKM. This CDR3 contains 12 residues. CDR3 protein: CASSIKENGYTF. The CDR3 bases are TGTGCCAGCAGTATCAAAGAGAATGGCTACACCTTC.

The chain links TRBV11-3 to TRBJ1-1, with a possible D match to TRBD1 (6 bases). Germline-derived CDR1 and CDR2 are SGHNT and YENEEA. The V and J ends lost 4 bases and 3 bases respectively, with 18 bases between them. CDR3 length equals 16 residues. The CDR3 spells CASSSPGGQLDTEAFF. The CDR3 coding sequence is TGTGCCAGCAGCTCCCCGGGGGGCCAACTTGACACTGAAGCTTTCTTT.

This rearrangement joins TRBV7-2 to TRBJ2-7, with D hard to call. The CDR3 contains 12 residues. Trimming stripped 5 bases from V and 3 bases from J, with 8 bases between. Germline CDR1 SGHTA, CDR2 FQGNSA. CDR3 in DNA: TGTGCCAGCAGCCCCCCGGGCTACGAGCAGTACTTC. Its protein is CASSPPGYEQYF.

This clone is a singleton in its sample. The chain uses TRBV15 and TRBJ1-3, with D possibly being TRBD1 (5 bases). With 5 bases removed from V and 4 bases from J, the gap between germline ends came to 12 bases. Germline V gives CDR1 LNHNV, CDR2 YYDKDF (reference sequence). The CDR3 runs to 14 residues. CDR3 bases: TGTGCCACCAGCGTAGGCAGGGCCGGAAACACCATATATTTT. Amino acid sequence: CATSVGRAGNTIYF. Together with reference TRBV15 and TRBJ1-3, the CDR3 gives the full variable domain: DAMVIQNPRYQVTQFGKPVTLSCSQTLNHNVMYWYQQKSSQAPKLLFHYYDKDFNNEADTPDNFQSRRPNTSFCFLDIRSPGLGDTAMYLCATSVGRAGNTIYFGEGSWLTVV.

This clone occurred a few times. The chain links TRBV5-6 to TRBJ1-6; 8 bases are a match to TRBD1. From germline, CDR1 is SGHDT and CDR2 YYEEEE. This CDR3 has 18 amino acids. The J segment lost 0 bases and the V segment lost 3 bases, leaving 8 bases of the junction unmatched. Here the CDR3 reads CASSSLGQGTSYNSPLHF. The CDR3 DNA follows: TGTGCCAGCAGCTCACTCGGACAGGGAACCTCCTATAATTCACCCCTCCACTTT.

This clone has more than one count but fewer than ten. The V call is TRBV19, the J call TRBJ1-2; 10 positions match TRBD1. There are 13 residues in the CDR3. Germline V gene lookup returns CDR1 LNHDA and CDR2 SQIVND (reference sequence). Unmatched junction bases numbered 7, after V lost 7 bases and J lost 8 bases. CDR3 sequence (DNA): TGTGCCAGTACTGACAGGGGGCGGCAAGGCTACACCTTC. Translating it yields CASTDRGRQGYTF.

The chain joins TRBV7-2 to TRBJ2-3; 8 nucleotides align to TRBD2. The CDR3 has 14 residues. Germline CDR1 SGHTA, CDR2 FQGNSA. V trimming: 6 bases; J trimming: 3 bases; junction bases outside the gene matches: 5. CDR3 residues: CASRTTGGTDTQYF. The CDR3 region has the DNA TGTGCCAGCAGGACAACGGGGGGGACAGATACGCAGTATTTT.

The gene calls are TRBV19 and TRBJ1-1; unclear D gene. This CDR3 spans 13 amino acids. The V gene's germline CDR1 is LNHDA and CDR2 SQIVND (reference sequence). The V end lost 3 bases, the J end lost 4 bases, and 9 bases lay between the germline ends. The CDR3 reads CASSIRLGTEAFF. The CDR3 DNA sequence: TGTGCCAGTAGTATTCGGCTAGGCACTGAAGCTTTCTTT.

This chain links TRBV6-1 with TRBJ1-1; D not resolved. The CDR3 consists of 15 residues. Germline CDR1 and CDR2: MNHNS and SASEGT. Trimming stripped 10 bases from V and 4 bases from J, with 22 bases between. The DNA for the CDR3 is TGTGCCACGGGCGATGGGAGATGGGTAGGCACTGAAGCTTTCTTT. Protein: CATGDGRWVGTEAFF.

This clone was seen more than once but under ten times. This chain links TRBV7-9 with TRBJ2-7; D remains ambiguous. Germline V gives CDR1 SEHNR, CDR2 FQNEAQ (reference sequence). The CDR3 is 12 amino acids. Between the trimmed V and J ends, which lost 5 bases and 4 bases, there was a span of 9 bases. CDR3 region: CASSLTEYEQYV. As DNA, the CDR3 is TGTGCCAGCAGCCTGACGGAGTACGAGCAGTACGTC.

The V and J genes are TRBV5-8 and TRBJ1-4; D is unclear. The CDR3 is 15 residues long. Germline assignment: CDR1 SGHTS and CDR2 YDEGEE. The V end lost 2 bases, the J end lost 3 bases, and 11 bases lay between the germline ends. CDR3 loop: CASSFGGNANEKLFF. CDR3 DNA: TGTGCCAGCAGCTTTGGAGGGAACGCTAATGAAAAACTGTTTTTT.

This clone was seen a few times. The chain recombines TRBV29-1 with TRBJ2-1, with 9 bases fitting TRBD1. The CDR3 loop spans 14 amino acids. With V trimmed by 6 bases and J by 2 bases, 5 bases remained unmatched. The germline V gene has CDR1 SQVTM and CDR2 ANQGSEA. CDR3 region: CSVQTGGAYNEQFF. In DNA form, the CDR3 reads TGCAGCGTCCAAACAGGGGGCGCCTACAATGAGCAGTTCTTC.

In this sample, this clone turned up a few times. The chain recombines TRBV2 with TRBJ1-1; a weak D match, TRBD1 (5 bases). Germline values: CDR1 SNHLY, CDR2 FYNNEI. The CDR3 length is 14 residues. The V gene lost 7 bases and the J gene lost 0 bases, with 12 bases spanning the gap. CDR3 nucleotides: TGTGCCAGCACGGGCAGGGTCATGAACACTGAAGCTTTCTTT. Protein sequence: CASTGRVMNTEAFF.

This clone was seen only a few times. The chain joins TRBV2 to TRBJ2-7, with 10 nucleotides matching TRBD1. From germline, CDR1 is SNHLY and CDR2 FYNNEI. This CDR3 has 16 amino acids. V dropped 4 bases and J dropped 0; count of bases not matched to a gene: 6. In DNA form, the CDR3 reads TGTGCCAGCAGTGTACCGGGACAGGGGAGCTCCTACGAGCAGTACGTC. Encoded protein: CASSVPGQGSSYEQYV.